The clone carrying this T cell receptor (beta chain) appeared a few times. Its antigen is as yet unknown. These data belong to a study of CD8 T cells in ankylosing spondylitis. Study-wide points: Eight highly homologous variants formed a TCR beta motif that appeared characteristic of ankylosing spondylitis blood.

TCRdb ran MiXCR on the 5' RACE reads and lists one entry per CDR3 protein. The sample consists of just under 550,000 distinct CDR3 sequences, about 13% of them appearing once. V gave up 6 bases and J gave up 0 bases, with 9 bases separating them. This CDR3 region has 15 residues. Germline values: CDR1 MDHEN, CDR2 SYDVKM. This chain uses TRBV28 with TRBJ1-6; D ambiguous. The source material was blood, either unsorted or a sorted T cell fraction (not recorded which). This TCR was sampled from a male donor with ankylosing spondylitis. CDR3 amino acids: CASRVQSSYNSPLHF. The DNA for the CDR3 is TGTGCCAGCAGGGTACAGAGCTCCTATAATTCACCCCTCCACTTT.